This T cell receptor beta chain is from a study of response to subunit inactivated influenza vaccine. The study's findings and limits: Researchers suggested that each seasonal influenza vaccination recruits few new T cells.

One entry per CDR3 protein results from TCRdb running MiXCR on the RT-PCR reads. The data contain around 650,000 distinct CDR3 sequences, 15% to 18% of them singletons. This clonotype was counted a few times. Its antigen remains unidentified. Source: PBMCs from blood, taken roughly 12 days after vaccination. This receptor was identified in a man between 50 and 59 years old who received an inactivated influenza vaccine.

CDR3 sequence: CASSQEEITGNTIYF. DNA of the CDR3: TGTGCCAGCAGCCAAGAGGAAATAACGGGAAACACCATATATTTT. The chain links TRBV4-2 to TRBJ1-3, with unresolved D. In germline, CDR1 is LGHNA, CDR2 YNFKEQ. The CDR3 is 15 amino acids. Between the trimmed V and J ends, which lost 0 bases and 4 bases, there was a span of 10 bases.